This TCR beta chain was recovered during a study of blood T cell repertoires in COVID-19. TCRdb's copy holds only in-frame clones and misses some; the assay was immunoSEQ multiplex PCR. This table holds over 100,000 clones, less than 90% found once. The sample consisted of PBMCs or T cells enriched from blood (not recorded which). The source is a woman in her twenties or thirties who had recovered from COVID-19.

The CDR3 sequence is CASSDGGTGGVIAFF. In nucleotides, the CDR3 is TGTGCCAGCAGTGACGGCGGGACAGGGGGTGTGATAGCTTTCTTT. This chain uses TRBV6-2 or TRBV6-3 with TRBJ1-1, with 11 bases lining up with TRBD1. Germline V lookup: CDR1 MNHEY, CDR2 SVGEGT. With 5 bases clipped from V and 10 bases from J, the junction kept 12 bases outside the gene matches. The CDR3 runs 15 residues.